This T cell receptor beta chain is drawn from a study of blood T cell repertoires in COVID-19. The CDR3 totals 20 residues. Original data processing: Using reference gene primer amplification, nucleated cell counts were estimated. Sequencing used immunoSEQ multiplex PCR; TCRdb keeps in-frame clones, though not all of them. V and J calls plus clone size are reproduced from that table; the DNA served to infer D and trimming. The sample has 200,000 to 250,000 clones, 85% to 90% seen once. The source of this sequence is a man aged 25-45 years who had recovered from COVID-19. The genes are TRBV12-1 and TRBJ2-1; no DNA check was done on the table's D call, TRBD2. TRBV12-1 is tagged as a pseudogene. Sequenced input: PBMCs or T cells enriched from blood (not recorded which). Written as DNA, the CDR3 is TGTGCCAGCAGCTTTTCGGCCACCCCGAAACTAGCGGGAGTCGACAATGAGCAGTTCTTC. Its translation is CASSFSATPKLAGVDNEQFF.